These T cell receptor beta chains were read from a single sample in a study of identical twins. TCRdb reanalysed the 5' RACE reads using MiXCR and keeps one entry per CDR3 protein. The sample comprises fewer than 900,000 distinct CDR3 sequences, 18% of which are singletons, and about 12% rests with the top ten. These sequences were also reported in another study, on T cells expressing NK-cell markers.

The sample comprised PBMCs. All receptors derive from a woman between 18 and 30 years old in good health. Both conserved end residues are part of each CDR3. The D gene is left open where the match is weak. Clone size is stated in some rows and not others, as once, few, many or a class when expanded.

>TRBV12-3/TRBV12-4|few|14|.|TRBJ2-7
TGTGCCAGCGCCCTGTTTTTCGGGGCCTACGAGCAGTACTTC
CASALFFGAYEQYF
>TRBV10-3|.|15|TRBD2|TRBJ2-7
TGTGCCATCAGCCCCGGGACTAGCGCCTCCTACGAGCAGTACTTC
CAISPGTSASYEQYF
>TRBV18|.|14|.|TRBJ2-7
TGTGCCAGCTCTGGCCTAGGACGAAGCGGCGAGCAGTACTTC
CASSGLGRSGEQYF
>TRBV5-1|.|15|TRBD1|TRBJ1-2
TGCGCCAGCAGCTTGGATGGGACAGGGGTCTATGGCTACACCTTC
CASSLDGTGVYGYTF
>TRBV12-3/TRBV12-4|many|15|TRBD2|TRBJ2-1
TGTGCCAGCACTCGATGGAGCGGGAGTTCCAATGAGCAGTTCTTC
CASTRWSGSSNEQFF
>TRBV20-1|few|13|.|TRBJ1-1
TGCAGTGCAAGGGGCAACTGGAACACTGAAGCTTTCTTT
CSARGNWNTEAFF
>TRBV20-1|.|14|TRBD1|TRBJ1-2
TGCAGTGCTCTCGGACAGGGGGCTAACTTCGGCTACACCTTC
CSALGQGANFGYTF
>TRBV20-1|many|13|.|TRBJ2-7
TGCAGTGCTATCGCGCCTGCGTCGTACGAGCAGTACTTC
CSAIAPASYEQYF
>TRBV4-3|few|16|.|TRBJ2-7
TGCGCCAGCAGCCAAGATGCCGATCCCATTCGCTACGAGCAGTACTTC
CASSQDADPIRYEQYF
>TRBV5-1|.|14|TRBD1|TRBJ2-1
TGCGCCAGCAGTCCCGGGACAGGGGCGTCTGAGCAGTTCTTC
CASSPGTGASEQFF
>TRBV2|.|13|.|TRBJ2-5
TGTGCCAGCAGGGAAGCGGGTCGGGAGACCCAGTACTTC
CASREAGRETQYF
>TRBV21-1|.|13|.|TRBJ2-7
TGTGCCAGCAGCACGGACAGGTACTACGAGCAGTACTTC
CASSTDRYYEQYF
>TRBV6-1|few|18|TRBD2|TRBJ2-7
TGTGCCAGCAGTCCCCTTCGACTAGCGGCCCATAGCTCCTACGAGCAGTACTTC
CASSPLRLAAHSSYEQYF
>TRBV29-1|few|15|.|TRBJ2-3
TGCAGCGCGCTTCAGAGGGGCGGGTCGACAGATACGCAGTATTTT
CSALQRGGSTDTQYF